This T cell receptor beta chain emerged from a study of blood T cell repertoires in COVID-19. Here immunoSEQ multiplex PCR was the method, and the copy in TCRdb shows in-frame clones only, minus some. The sample shows hundreds of thousands of clones, around 90% of them seen only once. Trimming left V 4 bases short and J 0 bases short, with 12 bases between. Germline CDR1 reads SGDLS; CDR2 reads YYNGEE. CDR3 size: 15 residues. This sequence joins TRBV9 and TRBJ2-3; D might be TRBD2 (5 bases). The source is a human donor in a cohort sampled during active COVID-19. The source material was peripheral blood. The CDR3 reads CASSPFGGSTDTQYF. The CDR3 nucleotides read TGTGCCAGCAGCCCGTTTGGAGGAAGCACAGATACGCAGTATTTT.